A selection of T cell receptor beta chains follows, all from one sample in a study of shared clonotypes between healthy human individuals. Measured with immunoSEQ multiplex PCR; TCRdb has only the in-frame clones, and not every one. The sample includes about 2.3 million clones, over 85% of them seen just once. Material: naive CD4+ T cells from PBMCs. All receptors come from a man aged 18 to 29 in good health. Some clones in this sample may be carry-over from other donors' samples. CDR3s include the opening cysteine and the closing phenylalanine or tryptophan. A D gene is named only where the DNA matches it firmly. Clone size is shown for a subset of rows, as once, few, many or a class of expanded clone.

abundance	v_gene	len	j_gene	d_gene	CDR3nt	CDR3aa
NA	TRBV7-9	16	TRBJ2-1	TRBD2	TGTGCCAGCAGCTTTACCGGGACTACAGTCTACAATGAGCAGTTCTTC	CASSFTGTTVYNEQFF
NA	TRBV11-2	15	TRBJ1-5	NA	TGTGCCAGCAGCTTAGATCGAGGCAGGGCTCAGCCCCAGCATTTT	CASSLDRGRAQPQHF
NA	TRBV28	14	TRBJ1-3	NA	TGTGCCAGCAGTAGGGGTAGAGCACGAAACACCATATATTTT	CASSRGRARNTIYF
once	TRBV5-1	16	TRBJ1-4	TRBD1	TGCGCCAGCAGCCCTGGGACAGGACCTCTGAATGAAAAACTGTTTTTT	CASSPGTGPLNEKLFF
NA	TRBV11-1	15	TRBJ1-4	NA	TGTGCCAGCAGCACTCGGCCAGGGTCTCGTGAAAAACTGTTTTTT	CASSTRPGSREKLFF
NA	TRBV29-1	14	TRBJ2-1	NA	TGCAGCGGAGTACGGGGCTACGATCACAATGAGCAGTTCTTC	CSGVRGYDHNEQFF
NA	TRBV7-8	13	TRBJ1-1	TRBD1	TGTGCCAGCAGCTTACACGAGAAACAGGGGTGCTTCTTT	CASSLHEKQGCFF
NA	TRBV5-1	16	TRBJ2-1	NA	TGCGCCAGCAGCTTGGCTAGGACAAGCTCCTACAATGAGCAGTTCTTC	CASSLARTSSYNEQFF
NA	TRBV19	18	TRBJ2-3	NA	TGTGCCAGTAGTATCCCCCCCACTCGAGCGCCTAGCACAGATACGCAGTATTTT	CASSIPPTRAPSTDTQYF
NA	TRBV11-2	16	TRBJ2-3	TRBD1	TGTGCCAGCAGCGGCCTGCGGACAGGCCCCACAGATACGCAGTATTTT	CASSGLRTGPTDTQYF
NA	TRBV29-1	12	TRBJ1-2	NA	TGCAGCGTTGACGCACAGGGTAAGGGCTACACCTTC	CSVDAQGKGYTF
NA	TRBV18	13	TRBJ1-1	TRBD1	TGTGCCAGCTCACCCGACAGGGTCACTGAAGCTTTCTTT	CASSPDRVTEAFF
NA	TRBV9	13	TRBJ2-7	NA	TGTGCCAGCAGCCTGGATCCCTCGGGCGAGCAGTACTTC	CASSLDPSGEQYF
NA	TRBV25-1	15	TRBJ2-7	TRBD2	TGTGCCAGCAGTGTCCTAGCGGGAGGAGTCGACGAGCAGTACTTC	CASSVLAGGVDEQYF
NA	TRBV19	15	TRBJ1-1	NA	TGTGCCAGTAGTATACTGGGGGCGACTAACACTGAAGCTTTCTTT	CASSILGATNTEAFF
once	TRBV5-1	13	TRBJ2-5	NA	TGCGCCAGCAGCTTCGGACGGCAAGAGACCCAGTACTTC	CASSFGRQETQYF
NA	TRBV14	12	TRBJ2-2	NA	TGTGCCAGCAGCCTAGAGACCGGGGAGCTGTTTTTT	CASSLETGELFF
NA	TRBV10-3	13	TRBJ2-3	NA	TGTGCCACAAACGCAATGGGGGCAGATACGCAGTATTTT	CATNAMGADTQYF
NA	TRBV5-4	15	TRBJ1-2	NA	TGTGCCAGCAGCCCCGTCAAGGTAGCTAACTATGGCTACACCTTC	CASSPVKVANYGYTF
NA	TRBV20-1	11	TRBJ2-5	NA	TGCAGTGTGGCGGTCCAAGAGACCCAGTACTTC	CSVAVQETQYF
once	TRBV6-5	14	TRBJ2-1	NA	TGTGCCAGCTTCAAAACAGGGAGAAGCGATGAGCAGTTCTTC	CASFKTGRSDEQFF
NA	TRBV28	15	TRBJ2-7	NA	TGTGCCAGCAGTCACGGTGGAGCGGAATCCTACGAGCAGTACTTC	CASSHGGAESYEQYF
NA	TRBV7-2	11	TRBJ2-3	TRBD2	TGTGCGGCGGGGGTTATAGATACGCAGTATTTT	CAAGVIDTQYF
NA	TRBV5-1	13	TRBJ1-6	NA	TGCGCCAGCAGCTTGGGTGGGGATTCACCCCTCCACTTT	CASSLGGDSPLHF
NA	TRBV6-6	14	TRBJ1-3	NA	TGTGCCAGCAGTTCCGTAGCCTCTGGAAACACCATATATTTT	CASSSVASGNTIYF
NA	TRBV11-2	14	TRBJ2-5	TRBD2	TGTGCCAGCAGGGAGACTAGCGGGTGGGAGACCCAGTACTTC	CASRETSGWETQYF
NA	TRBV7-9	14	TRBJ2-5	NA	TGTGCCAGCAGCTTAGCAGGACTTAAAGAGACCCAGTACTTC	CASSLAGLKETQYF
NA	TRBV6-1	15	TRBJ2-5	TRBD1	TGTGCCAGCAGTGAAGGGACAGGGGGGTGGGAGACCCAGTACTTC	CASSEGTGGWETQYF
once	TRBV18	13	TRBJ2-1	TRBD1	TGTGCCAGCTCGCCCCGACAGGGGGAGCGGCAGTTCTTC	CASSPRQGERQFF
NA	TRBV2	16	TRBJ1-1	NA	TGTGCCAGCATTATTGGGCTCACAGGGTCGGGAAGAGAAGCTTTCTTT	CASIIGLTGSGREAFF
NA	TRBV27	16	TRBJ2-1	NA	TGTGCCAGCAGTTCCCTGGCCAACTCACGCTACAATGAGCAGTTCTTC	CASSSLANSRYNEQFF
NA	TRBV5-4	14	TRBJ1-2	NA	TGTGCCAGCAGCTTGGCCGTCGGGTCGGGTGGCTACACCTTC	CASSLAVGSGGYTF
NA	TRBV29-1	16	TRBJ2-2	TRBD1	TGCAGCGGGGGACAGGGGACCCGGCGGGGCACCGGGGAGCTGTTTTTT	CSGGQGTRRGTGELFF
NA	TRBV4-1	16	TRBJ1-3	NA	TGCGCCAGCAGCCAAGAGGGACGGTTCTCTGGAAACACCATATATTTT	CASSQEGRFSGNTIYF
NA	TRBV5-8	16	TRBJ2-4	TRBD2	TGTGCCAGCAGCTACCGCAGCGGGAGTGCCAAAAACATTCAGTACTTC	CASSYRSGSAKNIQYF
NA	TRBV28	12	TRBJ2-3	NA	TGTGCCAGCAGTTCCCGCACAGATACGCAGTATTTT	CASSSRTDTQYF
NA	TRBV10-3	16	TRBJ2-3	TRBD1	TGTGCCATCAGTGAGCCCACCAGGGGGCGATTAGATACGCAGTATTTT	CAISEPTRGRLDTQYF
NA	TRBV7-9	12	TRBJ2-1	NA	TGTGCCAGCAGCCTAGGACAGAATGAGCAGTTCTTC	CASSLGQNEQFF
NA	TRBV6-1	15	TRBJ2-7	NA	TGTGCCAGCACCCCAGGAGGGGGGAGGACCTACGAGCAGTACTTC	CASTPGGGRTYEQYF
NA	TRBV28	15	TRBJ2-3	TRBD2	TGTGCCAGCAGTTTAACTAGCGGGAGGAGGGATACGCAGTATTTT	CASSLTSGRRDTQYF
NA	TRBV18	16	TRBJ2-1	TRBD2	TGTGCCAGCTCACCAACTAGCGGGAGGGCCGCCAATGAGCAGTTCTTC	CASSPTSGRAANEQFF
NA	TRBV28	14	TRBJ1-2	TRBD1	TGTGCCAGCAGTTTACGAGGGGGCAGGCATGGCTACACCTTC	CASSLRGGRHGYTF
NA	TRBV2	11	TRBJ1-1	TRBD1	TGTAGCGGGAGGGGGCGAGCTGAAGCTTTCTTT	CSGRGRAEAFF
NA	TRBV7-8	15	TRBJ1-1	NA	TGTGCCAGCAGCTGGACAGCACACTTGAACACTGAAGCTTTCTTT	CASSWTAHLNTEAFF
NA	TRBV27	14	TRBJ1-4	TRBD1	TGTGCCAGCAGCCGAACAGGGGCGGGTGAAAAACTGTTTTTT	CASSRTGAGEKLFF
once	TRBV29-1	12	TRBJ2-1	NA	TGCAGCGTTGGAACTGGGAACAATGAGCAGTTCTTC	CSVGTGNNEQFF